The 23 T cell receptor beta chains given below trace back to one sample, sequenced in a study of breast tumors, draining lymph nodes, adjacent tissues. TCRdb used MiXCR to reprocess the multiplex PCR reads, holding one entry per CDR3 protein. Of 130,000 or so distinct CDR3 sequences listed, 32% are singletons. Breast cancer patients provided tissue from their axillary draining lymph nodes. The sample was axillary lymph node tissue. Every receptor here comes from a female donor with breast cancer. Some clones in this sample may be carry-over from other donors' samples.

CDR3 sequence reads: CASSRTSRGQSSYNEQFF. The CDR3 nucleotides read TGTGCCAGCAGTCGGACTAGCAGGGGTCAGAGCTCCTACAATGAGCAGTTCTTC. The gene calls are TRBV2 and TRBJ2-1, with 8 positions matching TRBD2. The V segment lost 5 bases and the J segment 0 bases; nucleotides outside the gene matches: 12. The germline gives CDR1 SNHLY, CDR2 FYNNEI. CDR3 length equals 18 residues.

This clonotype was seen many times. The genes are TRBV19 and TRBJ2-7; D might be TRBD1 (5 bases). This CDR3 has 14 amino acids. Trimming removed 3 bases from V and 4 bases from J, with 13 bases in between. Germline assignment: CDR1 LNHDA and CDR2 SQIVND (reference sequence). CDR3 DNA sequence: TGTGCCAGTAGTATTCGGACACCGATGTACGAGCAGTACTTC. It translates to CASSIRTPMYEQYF.

This clonotype occurred many times. Compared with germline, one end of the junction differs, possibly owing to a read error. The chain joins TRBV6-5 to TRBJ2-7, with 7 nucleotides matching TRBD1. CDR3 length: 17 amino acids. Germline assignment: CDR1 MNHEY and CDR2 SVGAGI. DNA of the CDR3: TGTGCCAGCAGTCACTCGAACTACAGGGGTATACCCTACGAGCAGTACTTC. Amino acid sequence: CASSHSNYRGIPYEQYF.

The chain joins TRBV28 to TRBJ1-1; 7 bases agree with TRBD1. The CDR3 has 13 residues. Germline lookup yields CDR1 MDHEN and CDR2 SYDVKM. J was trimmed by 0 bases and V by 6 bases; bases with no gene match: 1. The CDR3: CASRQGLNTEAFF. The CDR3 nucleotides are TGTGCCAGCAGACAGGGGTTGAACACTGAAGCTTTCTTT.

This clonotype was counted at least ten times. This chain uses TRBV10-2 with TRBJ2-2; D call uncertain. The CDR3 has 11 residues. With 8 bases removed from V and 6 bases from J, the gap between germline ends came to 7 bases. Germline CDR1 reads WSHSY; CDR2 reads SAAADI. The CDR3 region has the DNA TGCGCCAGCCAGCTGGCCGGGGAGCTGTTTTTT. It codes for CASQLAGELFF.

Many counts were recorded for this clonotype. Without the conserved terminal phenylalanine or tryptophan, this CDR3 likely stems from a read error. It is unclear where the CDR3 begins or ends on the DNA, so no DNA is shown, and the CDR3 is as TCRdb lists it. V and J are TRBV2 and TRBJ1-6. A total of 12 residues make up the CDR3, ends included. Germline V gives CDR1 SNHLY, CDR2 FYNNEI. The chain's CDR3 is CASSFELGSCSL.

The chain uses TRBV7-2 and TRBJ1-3; TRBD1 aligns across 9 bases. CDR1 and CDR2 (germline): SGHTA, FQGNSA. This CDR3 spans 14 amino acids. J was trimmed by 2 bases and V by 8 bases; bases with no gene match: 4. In DNA form, the CDR3 reads TGTGCCAGCGACAGGGGGGCTCCTGGAAACACCATATATTTT. This encodes CASDRGAPGNTIYF. Supplemented by reference TRBV7-2 and TRBJ1-3, the full variable domain reads GAGVSQSPSNKVTEKGKDVELRCDPISGHTALYWYRQSLGQGLEFLIYFQGNSAPDKSGLPSDRFSAERTGGSVSTLTIQRTQQEDSAVYLCASDRGAPGNTIYFGEGSWLTVV.

This clonotype was seen at least ten times. The V call is TRBV25-1, the J call TRBJ2-5; perhaps TRBD1 as D (6 bases). This CDR3 has 13 residues. The germline gives CDR1 MGHDK, CDR2 SYGVNS. V was shortened by 8 bases and J by 6 bases, with 16 bases between the two germline ends. The DNA for the CDR3 is TGTGCCAGCGCAACCAGGGGTGGGCAGACCCAGTACTTC. Its translation is CASATRGGQTQYF.

This clonotype showed up many times. The chain recombines TRBV19 with TRBJ2-2; the D is unclear. Trimming removed 6 bases from V and 7 bases from J, with 12 bases in between. The V gene's germline CDR1 is LNHDA and CDR2 SQIVND (reference sequence). The CDR3 runs 13 residues. The CDR3 loop reads CASSGAMSGELFF. The CDR3 nucleotides read TGTGCCAGTAGCGGCGCTATGAGCGGGGAGCTGTTTTTT.

This clonotype was counted between two and nine times. The rearrangement uses TRBV30 and TRBJ1-1; D gene ambiguous. Trimming pared 1 base from V and 0 bases from J, leaving 6 bases between. Germline V gene lookup returns CDR1 GTSNPN and CDR2 SVGIG (reference sequence). This CDR3 has 13 amino acids. CDR3 nucleotide sequence: TGTGCCTGGAGTGACAGCCTGAACACTGAAGCTTTCTTT. Protein sequence: CAWSDSLNTEAFF.

This clonotype was seen only a few times. This sequence joins TRBV28 and TRBJ1-5, with 8 bases fitting TRBD1. The CDR3 is 18 residues long. Germline CDR1 is MDHEN and CDR2 is SYDVKM. The V and J ends lost 4 bases and 0 bases, in that order; junction bases with no gene match: 11. CDR3 coding DNA: TGTGCCAGCAGTTGCGGGACAGGAGAAACTTATAGCAATCAGCCCCAGCATTTT. It codes for CASSCGTGETYSNQPQHF.

This chain joins TRBV7-6 and TRBJ2-7; 7 bases agree with TRBD1. Germline loops: CDR1 SGHVS, CDR2 FNYEAQ. The CDR3 extends over 15 amino acids. With V trimmed by 6 bases and J by 1 base, 9 bases remained unmatched. CDR3: CASRHRQGRSYEQYF. CDR3 in DNA: TGTGCCAGCAGACATCGACAGGGTCGATCCTACGAGCAGTACTTC.

As for this clonotype: This may arise from a read error, as a much more abundant clone is one base away. This sequence joins TRBV27 and TRBJ2-1; 8 bases align to TRBD2. This CDR3 is 14 amino acids long. Germline CDR1 MNHEY, CDR2 SMNVEV (reference sequence). V lost 8 bases, J lost 6 bases, and 9 bases stayed unmatched. The DNA for the CDR3 is TGTGCCAGCGGGGCGGGGGGTCTCTGCAATGAGCAGTTCTTC. This encodes CASGAGGLCNEQFF.

This clonotype was observed at least ten times. V usage is TRBV30 and J usage is TRBJ1-5; D remains unclear. V was shortened by 5 bases and J by 0 bases, with 11 bases between the two germline ends. The germline V gene encodes CDR1 GTSNPN and CDR2 SVGIG (reference sequence). The CDR3 consists of 14 residues. This CDR3 is CAWGRGNSNQPQHF. CDR3 coding DNA: TGTGCCTGGGGTCGGGGAAATAGCAATCAGCCCCAGCATTTT.

This clonotype was detected ten times or more. The chain carries TRBV18 and TRBJ2-2; D not certain. The CDR3 length is 12 residues. Trimming removed 5 bases from V and 9 bases from J, with 10 bases in between. In germline, CDR1 is KGHSH, CDR2 LQKENI. The CDR3 region is CASSIVSRELFF. CDR3 bases: TGTGCCAGCTCAATAGTCTCCCGGGAGCTGTTTTTT.

This clonotype was counted ten times or more. V usage is TRBV18 and J usage is TRBJ1-3; 8 bases align to TRBD1. Trimming removed 3 bases from V and 5 bases from J; junction bases left unmatched: 6. Germline lookup yields CDR1 KGHSH and CDR2 LQKENI. The CDR3 sequence is 15 residues long. Here the CDR3 reads CASSPGTGRRNTIYF. The CDR3 DNA follows: TGTGCCAGCTCACCCGGGACAGGAAGACGAAACACCATATATTTT.

This clonotype has more than one count but fewer than ten. This could be a read error, since a much larger clone is one nucleotide away. The V and J genes are TRBV5-5 and TRBJ1-2; D is undetermined. The CDR3 totals 16 residues. The germline CDR1 and CDR2 sequences are SGHKS and YYEKEE (reference sequence). V was trimmed by 0 bases and J by 8 bases, leaving 20 bases between them. Here the CDR3 DNA reads TGTGCCAGCAGCTTGGATGCCGCACAATCGTCGGGCGGCTACACCTTC. Translation: CASSLDAAQSSGGYTF.

This clonotype has at least ten counts. The chain combines TRBV9 with TRBJ2-2; 8 positions agree with TRBD1. CDR1 is SGDLS, CDR2 YYNGEE, per germline. This CDR3 has 17 amino acids. Trimming took 0 bases from V and 4 from J; bases not matched to a gene: 8. This chain's CDR3 is CASSVDQGASFTGELFF. Here the CDR3 DNA reads TGTGCCAGCAGCGTAGATCAGGGGGCGAGTTTCACCGGGGAGCTGTTTTTT.

This clonotype was detected many times. This chain links TRBV18 with TRBJ2-3; D may be TRBD1 or TRBD2 (6 bases each). V was shortened by 2 bases and J by 2 bases, with 8 bases between the two germline ends. Germline values: CDR1 KGHSH, CDR2 LQKENI. The CDR3 contains 14 residues. Here the CDR3 reads CASSPWGATDTQYF. The CDR3 DNA reads TGTGCCAGCTCACCATGGGGGGCCACAGATACGCAGTATTTT.

This clonotype showed up many times. V gene TRBV5-8 combines with J gene TRBJ2-3, with a possible D match to TRBD1 (6 bases). V gave up 4 bases and J gave up 6 bases, with 21 bases separating them. Germline V gene data show CDR1 as SGHTS and CDR2 as YDEGEE. CDR3 length: 16 amino acids. The CDR3 reads CASSLDSTGSSDTQYF. In DNA, the CDR3 is TGTGCCAGCAGCCTGGACAGTACAGGGTCGTCTGATACGCAGTATTTT.

About this clonotype: Since a much larger clone is just one base distant, this may be a read error. The V call is TRBV20-1, the J call TRBJ2-1; D unclear. Germline values: CDR1 DFQATT, CDR2 SNEGSKA (reference sequence). CDR3 length: 14 amino acids. The CDR3 DNA reads TGCAGTGCTAGGGGTCCGGCGGCCTACACTGAGCAGTTCTTC. It translates to CSARGPAAYTEQFF.

This clonotype was detected only a few times. This may stem from a read error, because a much larger clone lies one nucleotide away. The genes are TRBV6-5 and TRBJ1-6, with D maybe TRBD1 (5 bases). In germline, CDR1 is MNHEY, CDR2 SVGAGI. The CDR3 extends over 14 amino acids. Trimming stripped 5 bases from V and 9 bases from J, with 14 bases between. This chain's CDR3 is CASSLRDVSSPLHF. The CDR3 DNA reads TGTGCCAGCAGTCTACGGGACGTAAGTTCACCCCTCCACTTT.

The V gene is TRBV2, the J gene TRBJ2-1; TRBD2 aligns across 11 bases. After removal of 0 bases from V and 4 bases from J, the junction contained 11 bases not matched to a gene. The CDR3 has 19 residues. Per the germline V gene, CDR1 is SNHLY and CDR2 is FYNNEI. CDR3 sequence reads: CASSEAAYSGGAVYNEQFF. The CDR3, as DNA: TGTGCCAGCAGTGAAGCGGCCTATAGCGGGGGGGCGGTTTACAATGAGCAGTTCTTC.